Listed below are T cell receptor beta chains from one sample, sequenced in a study of blood T cell repertoires in COVID-19. Sequenced by immunoSEQ multiplex PCR; TCRdb stores in-frame clones only, minus some. The repertoire holds about 39,000 clones, with more than 85% as singletons. Sequencing was carried out using peripheral blood. The receptor source for this set is a middle-aged man with active COVID-19. The CDR3 runs from the conserved cysteine through the conserved F or W. The D gene is left open where the match is weak. The size field is filled for only some rows; it gives once, few, many or a size class.

v_gene: TRBV10-3; abundance: -; d_gene: TRBD1; j_gene: TRBJ1-2; CDR3aa: CAISESDRGRVGYTF; CDR3nt: TGTGCCATCAGTGAGTCGGACAGGGGGCGGGTTGGCTACACCTTC
v_gene: TRBV30; abundance: -; d_gene: -; j_gene: TRBJ1-1; CDR3aa: CAGGDSDPEAFF; CDR3nt: TGTGCCGGAGGGGACTCGGACCCTGAAGCTTTCTTT
v_gene: TRBV6-6; abundance: -; d_gene: TRBD2; j_gene: TRBJ2-7; CDR3aa: CASSYSGLDEQYF; CDR3nt: TGTGCCAGCAGTTACTCGGGACTAGACGAGCAGTACTTC
v_gene: TRBV28; abundance: once; d_gene: -; j_gene: TRBJ1-1; CDR3aa: CASISLGTTTEAFF; CDR3nt: TGTGCCAGCATCTCCTTAGGGACAACAACTGAAGCTTTCTTT
v_gene: TRBV9; abundance: -; d_gene: -; j_gene: TRBJ1-6; CDR3aa: CASTGGGGNPSANSPLHF; CDR3nt: TGTGCCAGCACCGGCGGAGGAGGGAACCCGTCGGCGAATTCACCCCTCCACTTT
v_gene: TRBV5-5; abundance: -; d_gene: TRBD2; j_gene: TRBJ2-2; CDR3aa: CASSALAGGPGELFF; CDR3nt: TGTGCCAGCAGCGCCCTAGCGGGAGGACCCGGGGAGCTGTTTTTT
v_gene: TRBV10-1; abundance: -; d_gene: -; j_gene: TRBJ2-7; CDR3aa: CASSESAGYEQYF; CDR3nt: TGCGCCAGCAGTGAGTCAGCCGGCTACGAGCAGTACTTC
v_gene: TRBV5-6; abundance: -; d_gene: -; j_gene: TRBJ2-1; CDR3aa: CASSFRGLVGQFF; CDR3nt: TGTGCCAGCAGCTTCAGGGGCCTCGTGGGGCAGTTCTTC
v_gene: TRBV5-5; abundance: -; d_gene: -; j_gene: TRBJ1-1; CDR3aa: CASSLVRGSPNTEAFF; CDR3nt: TGTGCCAGCAGCTTGGTTAGGGGCAGTCCGAACACTGAAGCTTTCTTT
v_gene: TRBV7-2; abundance: -; d_gene: TRBD2; j_gene: TRBJ2-6; CDR3aa: CASSLRASGGYSGANVLTF; CDR3nt: TGTGCCAGCAGCTTAAGGGCTAGCGGGGGGTACTCTGGGGCCAACGTCCTGACTTTC
v_gene: TRBV29-1; abundance: -; d_gene: -; j_gene: TRBJ2-5; CDR3aa: CSVEAGGETQYF; CDR3nt: TGCAGCGTTGAGGCAGGAGGGGAGACCCAGTACTTC
v_gene: TRBV7-2; abundance: -; d_gene: -; j_gene: TRBJ2-5; CDR3aa: CASSFMTGQETQYF; CDR3nt: TGTGCCAGCAGCTTTATGACGGGCCAAGAGACCCAGTACTTC
v_gene: TRBV30; abundance: -; d_gene: TRBD1; j_gene: TRBJ1-6; CDR3aa: CACSRQGGNNSPLHF; CDR3nt: TGTGCCTGTTCCCGACAGGGAGGAAATAATTCACCCCTCCACTTT
v_gene: TRBV4-2; abundance: -; d_gene: TRBD2; j_gene: TRBJ2-3; CDR3aa: CASSQDYAGGLAGGVTDTQYF; CDR3nt: TGTGCCAGCAGCCAAGACTACGCCGGGGGGCTAGCGGGGGGAGTGACAGATACGCAGTATTTT
v_gene: TRBV19; abundance: -; d_gene: TRBD2; j_gene: TRBJ2-1; CDR3aa: CASSPAGGPWNEQFF; CDR3nt: TGTGCCAGTAGTCCAGCGGGGGGGCCCTGGAATGAGCAGTTCTTC
v_gene: TRBV6-4; abundance: -; d_gene: -; j_gene: TRBJ2-2; CDR3aa: CASSPTRHGELFF; CDR3nt: TGTGCCAGCAGCCCGACTAGACACGGGGAGCTGTTTTTT
v_gene: TRBV19; abundance: -; d_gene: -; j_gene: TRBJ2-3; CDR3aa: CASSIGLGVTDTQYF; CDR3nt: TGTGCCAGTAGTATAGGTCTAGGAGTCACAGATACGCAGTATTTT
v_gene: TRBV7-3; abundance: -; d_gene: -; j_gene: TRBJ2-3; CDR3aa: CASSAVTDTQYF; CDR3nt: TGTGCCAGCAGCGCAGTTACAGATACGCAGTATTTT
v_gene: TRBV5-1; abundance: -; d_gene: -; j_gene: TRBJ1-1; CDR3aa: CASSSPRDEGTEAFF; CDR3nt: TGCGCCAGCTCCTCCCCACGGGATGAAGGCACTGAAGCTTTCTTT
v_gene: TRBV5-6; abundance: -; d_gene: TRBD2; j_gene: TRBJ2-5; CDR3aa: CASSLGWTSGRAVTQYF; CDR3nt: TGTGCCAGCAGCTTGGGTTGGACTAGCGGGAGGGCCGTGACCCAGTACTTC
v_gene: TRBV11-2; abundance: -; d_gene: -; j_gene: TRBJ2-5; CDR3aa: CASSLEFRWQETQYF; CDR3nt: TGTGCCAGCAGCTTAGAATTTCGGTGGCAAGAGACCCAGTACTTC
v_gene: TRBV27; abundance: -; d_gene: -; j_gene: TRBJ2-7; CDR3aa: CASKGGFDSDEQYF; CDR3nt: TGTGCCAGCAAGGGGGGGTTTGATTCGGACGAGCAGTACTTC
v_gene: TRBV5-8; abundance: once; d_gene: TRBD2; j_gene: TRBJ2-1; CDR3aa: CASSTRGDYNEQFF; CDR3nt: TGTGCCAGCAGTACCCGGGGGGACTACAATGAGCAGTTCTTC
v_gene: TRBV27; abundance: -; d_gene: TRBD1; j_gene: TRBJ2-1; CDR3aa: CASTQSGTVNEQFF; CDR3nt: TGTGCCAGCACCCAGTCCGGGACAGTCAATGAGCAGTTCTTC
v_gene: TRBV18; abundance: -; d_gene: TRBD1; j_gene: TRBJ1-1; CDR3aa: CASSSQGTGAEAFF; CDR3nt: TGTGCCAGCTCATCGCAAGGGACAGGGGCTGAAGCTTTCTTT
v_gene: TRBV5-4; abundance: -; d_gene: TRBD2; j_gene: TRBJ2-1; CDR3aa: CASSTKTSGRYNEQFF; CDR3nt: TGTGCCAGCAGCACGAAGACTAGCGGGAGATACAATGAGCAGTTCTTC
v_gene: TRBV9; abundance: -; d_gene: -; j_gene: TRBJ1-1; CDR3aa: CASSLVMNTEAFF; CDR3nt: TGTGCCAGCAGCCTAGTAATGAACACTGAAGCTTTCTTT
v_gene: TRBV20-1; abundance: -; d_gene: TRBD2; j_gene: TRBJ2-7; CDR3aa: CSASQVASGGEQYF; CDR3nt: TGCAGTGCTAGTCAGGTAGCGTCGGGGGGGGAGCAGTACTTC
v_gene: TRBV6-5; abundance: -; d_gene: -; j_gene: TRBJ1-2; CDR3aa: CASGGRTANYGYTF; CDR3nt: TGTGCCAGCGGAGGACGGACGGCTAACTATGGCTACACCTTC
v_gene: TRBV4-2; abundance: -; d_gene: -; j_gene: TRBJ1-6; CDR3aa: CASSSSGQKALHF; CDR3nt: TGTGCCAGCAGCTCTTCAGGACAAAAAGCCCTCCACTTT
v_gene: TRBV2; abundance: -; d_gene: TRBD1; j_gene: TRBJ2-7; CDR3aa: CASSVGDRVVLGREQYF; CDR3nt: TGTGCCAGCAGTGTGGGGGACAGGGTAGTTCTGGGCCGCGAGCAGTACTTC
v_gene: TRBV30; abundance: -; d_gene: -; j_gene: TRBJ1-4; CDR3aa: CAWSVLPEKLFF; CDR3nt: TGTGCCTGGAGTGTACTGCCCGAAAAACTGTTTTTT
v_gene: TRBV5-1; abundance: -; d_gene: TRBD1; j_gene: TRBJ2-5; CDR3aa: CASSVSPGQGRETQYF; CDR3nt: TGCGCCAGCAGCGTGTCACCGGGACAGGGACGAGAGACCCAGTACTTC
v_gene: TRBV9; abundance: -; d_gene: TRBD2; j_gene: TRBJ2-5; CDR3aa: CASSLQSSGEGTQYF; CDR3nt: TGTGCCAGCAGCCTCCAATCTAGCGGGGAAGGGACCCAGTACTTC
v_gene: TRBV2; abundance: -; d_gene: TRBD2; j_gene: TRBJ2-3; CDR3aa: CASRGTSGTDTQYF; CDR3nt: TGTGCCAGCAGGGGGACTAGCGGGACAGATACGCAGTATTTT
v_gene: TRBV11-1; abundance: -; d_gene: -; j_gene: TRBJ2-3; CDR3aa: CASSQARVTGTQYF; CDR3nt: TGTGCCAGCAGCCAGGCGCGGGTCACGGGTACGCAGTATTTT
v_gene: TRBV6-6; abundance: -; d_gene: -; j_gene: TRBJ2-2; CDR3aa: CASSPSTGIVNTGELFF; CDR3nt: TGTGCCAGCAGTCCCTCGACAGGTATCGTGAACACCGGGGAGCTGTTTTTT
v_gene: TRBV19; abundance: -; d_gene: -; j_gene: TRBJ2-3; CDR3aa: CASSINSESTDTQYF; CDR3nt: TGTGCCAGTAGTATCAACAGTGAAAGCACAGATACGCAGTATTTT
v_gene: TRBV19; abundance: -; d_gene: TRBD2; j_gene: TRBJ2-3; CDR3aa: CASSPGLAGGRATQYF; CDR3nt: TGTGCCAGTAGTCCGGGACTAGCGGGGGGAAGAGCTACGCAGTATTTT
v_gene: TRBV5-6; abundance: -; d_gene: -; j_gene: TRBJ2-1; CDR3aa: CASSLGGFGNEQFF; CDR3nt: TGTGCCAGCAGCCTAGGGGGTTTCGGCAATGAGCAGTTCTTC
v_gene: TRBV5-1; abundance: -; d_gene: TRBD1; j_gene: TRBJ1-4; CDR3aa: CASSLLGDSHEKLFF; CDR3nt: TGCGCCAGCAGCTTGCTGGGGGACAGTCATGAAAAACTGTTTTTT
v_gene: TRBV3-1/TRBV3-2; abundance: -; d_gene: -; j_gene: TRBJ2-3; CDR3aa: CASSQGGGTDTQYF; CDR3nt: TGTGCCAGCAGCCAAGGGGGGGGCACAGATACGCAGTATTTT